This entry describes one TCR beta chain. Its cognate antigen is unknown. This entry belongs to a study of T-cell memory formation after mild COVID-19. Background on the study: Largely donor-specific sequence clusters came from a couple of donors.

TCRdb re-called the 5' RACE reads with MiXCR, one entry per CDR3 protein. In the table there are about 210,000 distinct CDR3 sequences, around 27% of which are singletons. This CDR3 has 16 residues. The junction had 7 bases not matched to a gene; V was cut back by 0 bases and J by 3 bases. From germline, CDR1 is DFQATT and CDR2 SNEGSKA (reference sequence). Findings and limits, study-wide: Clonal second-wave expansions that peaked on day 37 had unconfirmed SARS-CoV-2 specificity. CD4/CD8 balance characterized clones contracting day 15 to 85, and CD4+ skew characterized later expanders. Cross-reactive memory appears to have joined, as suggested by some responding clones showing up in pre-infection memory.

The receptor comes from an adult woman who had mild COVID-19 (a few samples of this study predate the infection). Cell type and time point are not known. The chain joins TRBV20-1 to TRBJ2-7; 11 nucleotides match TRBD1. The sample was PBMCs or a T cell subset sorted from them (not recorded which). The CDR3 loop reads CSARDRDRGSVYEQYF. As DNA, the CDR3 is TGCAGTGCTAGAGATCGGGACAGGGGGTCCGTCTACGAGCAGTACTTC.